The rows below give T cell receptor beta chains drawn from one sample of a study of OX40 agonist ivuxolimab in advanced cancers. Sequencing was performed with immunoSEQ multiplex PCR; in TCRdb, only in-frame clones are kept and a portion is missing. The table has tens of thousands of clones, roughly nine tenths seen once. The sample here was CD4+ or CD8+ T cells sorted from blood, taken in a trial of the OX40 agonist ivuxolimab. The source of these receptors is an adult with an advanced solid tumor such as melanoma, head and neck, liver or kidney cancer. Each CDR3 is given with its conserved first and last residue.

>TRBV5-1
CASSLAPWGADNEQFF
>TRBV25-1
CASSEKASGGWEQYF
>TRBV7-2
CASSPRQLQETQYF
>TRBV27
CASSRHRVGEKLFF
>TRBV6-1
CASSEGVEQYF
>TRBV6-1
CASSEGLVSGESYTF
>TRBV19
CASSIRARNQPQHF
>TRBV23-1
CASFPPGPLFF
>TRBV7-7
CASSARDRPYEQYF
>TRBV2
CASSEALNRAVNYGYTF
>TRBV15
CATSRDQGSEKLFF
>TRBV6-5
CATRTASLNGYTF
>TRBV5-1
CASSSSGSGGAETQYF
>TRBV19
CASGQAENEKLFF
>TRBV7-9
CASTPGDTQYF
>TRBV28
CASSLPERESEQFF
>TRBV30
CAWSVQGSKFF
>TRBV7-9
CASSLALQGGETQYF
>TRBV5-1
CASSLALGPSSYNEQFF
>TRBV19
CASTSLGQGDEKLFF
>TRBV27
CASSFKGTDTQYF
>TRBV7-6
CASSQGMFLGHTDTQYF
>TRBV19
CASRRDRSPYSNQPQHF
>TRBV5-1
CASSLEAVGRSTYNEQFF
>TRBV6-5
CASRTGGALDEQFF
>TRBV5-1
CASSKGQGQTNEKLFF
>TRBV2
CASAGTGNTGELFF
>TRBV7-2
CASSLDPGGAEQFF
>TRBV19
CASTESRVGNTIYF
>TRBV5-6
CASSLGGPAYEQYF
>TRBV5-1
CASSLYGGRGETQYF
>TRBV5-1
CASSPDGEPYEQYF
>TRBV15
CATSRVTGRSNSPLHF
>TRBV30
CAWSGGESEKLFF
>TRBV15
CATSRDKGTEAFF
>TRBV15
CATSRGGLEQYF
>TRBV2
CASSPRAQGVGTDTQYF
>TRBV5-1
CASSTSVSSYNEQFF
>TRBV28
CASSLILGGTDTQYF
>TRBV7-8
CASSSGHNRNTEAFF
>TRBV7-9
CASSFWTGTGTEAFF
>TRBV12-2
CASRSLYLDEQFF
>TRBV5-1
CASSLDGADNQPQHF
>TRBV5-1
CASSLLAEETQYF
>TRBV10-1
CASSESYRLNEAFF